The 17 T cell receptor beta chains below were found in one sample sequenced in a study of immune cell composition in non-small cell lung cancer. Sequenced by immunoSEQ multiplex PCR; TCRdb stores in-frame clones only, minus some. The data hold about 10,000 clones, with 68% observed a single time. Material: lung tumor tissue. These receptors were taken from a human donor with non-small cell lung cancer.

This clone was seen only a few times. The rearrangement uses TRBV19 and TRBJ1-5, with D unclear. The CDR3 contains 13 residues. The V end was cut by 3 bases, the J end by 5 bases, with 8 bases between. Germline V lookup: CDR1 LNHDA, CDR2 SQIVND (reference sequence). CDR3 DNA: TGTGCCAGTAGTATCGCCCGAGATCAGCCCCAGCATTTT. Protein product: CASSIARDQPQHF.

The rearrangement uses TRBV6-5 and TRBJ1-2; no definite D call. Germline assignment: CDR1 MNHEY and CDR2 SVGAGI. The germline V and J ends were trimmed by 0 bases and 5 bases, with 7 bases remaining between them. This CDR3 region has 13 residues. For the CDR3, the DNA is TGTGCCAGCAGTTACTCACTTAGATATGGCTACACCTTC. Translating gives CASSYSLRYGYTF.

The CDR3 region has the DNA TGTGCCAGCAGATCCCTCAGGGCTGACTATGGCTACACCTTC. This codes for CASRSLRADYGYTF. The V call is TRBV6-5, the J call TRBJ1-2; maybe TRBD1 (5 bases). V was cut by 6 bases and J by 3 bases, with 14 bases left in between. Germline lookup yields CDR1 MNHEY and CDR2 SVGAGI. There are 14 residues in the CDR3.

This chain connects TRBV29-1 to TRBJ1-6; 8 positions agree with TRBD1. The CDR3 consists of 14 residues. V trimming: 5 bases; J trimming: 5 bases; junction bases outside the gene matches: 5. Germline V gene sequence: CDR1 SQVTM, CDR2 ANQGSEA. As DNA, the CDR3 is TGCAGCGTTAGCGAGGGACAGGATAATTCACCCCTCCACTTT. This encodes CSVSEGQDNSPLHF.

The chain carries TRBV6-5 and TRBJ1-1, with 12 bases lining up with TRBD1. J lost 7 bases, V lost 4 bases, and 7 bases had no gene match. This CDR3 region has 15 residues. Per germline, CDR1 MNHEY and CDR2 SVGAGI. DNA of the CDR3: TGTGCCAGCAGTTGGGGACAGGGGGCTGAAATTGAAGCTTTCTTT. Protein: CASSWGQGAEIEAFF.

Note on this clone: The junction departs from germline at one end; a sequencing error may be responsible. The chain carries TRBV13 and TRBJ2-7; perhaps TRBD2 as D (7 bases). The CDR3 runs 13 residues. In germline, CDR1 is PRHDT, CDR2 FYEKMQ (reference sequence). CDR3 in DNA: TGTGCCAGCAGCTTAGGCTCTGGGGGGGGGCCTGACTTC. Its translation is CASSLGSGGGPDF.

The chain is built from TRBV11-3 and TRBJ1-6; D is possibly TRBD1 (5 bases). V lost 5 bases, J lost 15 bases, and 20 bases lay in between. The germline gives CDR1 SGHNT, CDR2 YENEEA. The CDR3 extends over 14 amino acids. The CDR3 is CASSARDSLTYLHF. The CDR3, as DNA: TGTGCCAGCAGCGCCCGGGACTCCCTAACCTACCTCCACTTT.

This clone was found a few times. The CDR3 DNA reads as TGTGCCAGCAGCCAACTGGGGGCCTATGGAAACACCATATATTTT. Protein sequence: CASSQLGAYGNTIYF. The chain is built from TRBV14 and TRBJ1-3; D perhaps matches TRBD1 (6 bases). V was trimmed by 2 bases and J by 3 bases, leaving 11 bases between them. Germline CDR1 is SGHDN and CDR2 is FVKESK. CDR3 length equals 15 residues.

This chain uses TRBV21-1 with TRBJ2-7; TRBD2 is the table's D call, not checked against the DNA. TRBV21-1 is a pseudogene segment. The CDR3 covers 19 residues. The CDR3 is CASSKVVRYTSGDSYEQYF. Written as DNA, the CDR3 is TGTGCCAGCAGCAAAGTGGTACGGTATACTAGCGGGGATTCCTACGAGCAGTACTTC.

This clone turned up a few times. The V gene is TRBV5-6, the J gene TRBJ1-2; weak D call: TRBD1 (5 bases). V gave up 3 bases and J gave up 4 bases, with 13 bases separating them. The germline V gene has CDR1 SGHDT and CDR2 YYEEEE. The CDR3 covers 14 residues. The CDR3 sequence: CASSSLGAGYGYTF. For the CDR3, the DNA is TGTGCCAGCAGCTCTCTAGGGGCAGGCTATGGCTACACCTTC.

This clone turned up a few times. This chain joins TRBV7-2 and TRBJ1-5; TRBD1 is a possible D gene (5 bases). The germline CDR1 and CDR2 sequences are SGHTA and FQGNSA. Deletions cut 6 bases from V and 4 bases from J, with 13 bases between. The CDR3 has 14 residues. This CDR3 is CASSQGAGNQPQHF. CDR3 DNA sequence: TGTGCCAGCAGTCAAGGAGCAGGGAATCAGCCCCAGCATTTT.

In DNA, the CDR3 is TGCAGCGGGGCCGGTGGACAGGGGTACAATGAGCAGTTCTTC. Amino acids: CSGAGGQGYNEQFF. The J gene is TRBJ2-1, the V gene TRBV29-1; 9 nucleotides match TRBD1. The CDR3 sequence is 14 residues long. Germline CDR1 reads SQVTM; CDR2 reads ANQGSEA. Trimming took 7 bases from V and 4 from J; bases not matched to a gene: 8.

This sequence joins TRBV7-8 and TRBJ2-6; 11 nucleotides match TRBD1. V trimming: 4 bases; J trimming: 4 bases; junction bases outside the gene matches: 3. The CDR3 runs to 16 residues. Germline values: CDR1 SGHVS, CDR2 FQNEAQ. The DNA for the CDR3 is TGTGCCAGCAGCTCGGACAGGGGGCTCGGGGCCAACGTCCTGACTTTC. Amino acids: CASSSDRGLGANVLTF.

In this sample, this clone is medium-sized. In nucleotides, the CDR3 is TGTGCCAGCAGCTTAGGGGCCGGGAGATCACCCCTCCACTTT. It specifies CASSLGAGRSPLHF. This chain links TRBV11-1 with TRBJ1-6; D not resolved. CDR1 is SGHAT and CDR2 is FQDESV in the germline V gene (reference sequence). This CDR3 is built from 14 residues. Trimming took 1 base from V and 10 from J, leaving 11 bases between them. Using reference TRBV11-1 and TRBJ1-6 for the parts outside the CDR3, the full variable domain is EAEVAQSPRYKITEKSQAVAFWCDPISGHATLYWYRQILGQGPELLVQFQDESVVDDSQLPKDRFSAERLKGVDSTLKIQPAELGDSAMYLCASSLGAGRSPLHFGNGTRLTVT.

This clone is labeled as medium-sized. V is TRBV27 and J is TRBJ2-5; 7 bases match TRBD1. V was clipped by 4 bases and J by 2 bases; unmatched bases: 7. CDR3 length: 15 amino acids. From germline, CDR1 is MNHEY and CDR2 SMNVEV (reference sequence). CDR3 DNA sequence: TGTGCCAGCAGTTCGAACGGACAGGTACAAGAGACCCAGTACTTC. Residues: CASSSNGQVQETQYF.

The CDR3 nucleotides are TGTGCCAGCACCATCGGTAAGGGCCATCAGCCCCAGCATTTT. Translation: CASTIGKGHQPQHF. The chain employs TRBV28 and TRBJ1-5; D not certain. This CDR3 contains 14 residues. V gave up 7 bases and J gave up 5 bases, with 15 bases separating them. Germline loops: CDR1 MDHEN, CDR2 SYDVKM. Based on the CDR3 plus reference TRBV28 and TRBJ1-5, the full variable domain is DVKVTQSSRYLVKRTGEKVFLECVQDMDHENMFWYRQDPGLGLRLIYFSYDVKMKEKGDIPEGYSVSREKKERFSLILESASTNQTSMYLCASTIGKGHQPQHFGDGTRLSIL.

This clone has only a few counts. V usage is TRBV2 and J usage is TRBJ1-1, with no clear D. V shed 2 bases and J shed 7 bases, with 5 bases lying between them. CDR3 length: 11 amino acids. Germline loops: CDR1 SNHLY, CDR2 FYNNEI. The CDR3 here is CASSETVEAFF. The CDR3 region has the DNA TGTGCCAGCAGTGAAACGGTTGAAGCTTTCTTT.